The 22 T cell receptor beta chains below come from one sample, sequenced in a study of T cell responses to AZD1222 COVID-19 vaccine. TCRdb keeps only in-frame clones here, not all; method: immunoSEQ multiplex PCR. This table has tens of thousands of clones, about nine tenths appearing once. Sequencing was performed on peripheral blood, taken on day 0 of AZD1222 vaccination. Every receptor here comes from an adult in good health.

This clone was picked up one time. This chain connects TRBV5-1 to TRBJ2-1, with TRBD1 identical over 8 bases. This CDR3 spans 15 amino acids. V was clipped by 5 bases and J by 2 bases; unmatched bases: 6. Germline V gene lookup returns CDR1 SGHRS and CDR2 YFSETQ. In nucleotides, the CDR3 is TGCGCCAGCAGAGGAGGGACAGGCCCCTACAATGAGCAGTTCTTC. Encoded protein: CASRGGTGPYNEQFF.

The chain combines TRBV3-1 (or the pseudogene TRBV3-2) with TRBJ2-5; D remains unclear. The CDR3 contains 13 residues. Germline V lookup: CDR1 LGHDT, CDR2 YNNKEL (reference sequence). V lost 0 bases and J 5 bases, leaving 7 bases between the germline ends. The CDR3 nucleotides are TGTGCCAGCAGCCAAGATTTGAAGGAGACCCAGTACTTC. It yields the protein CASSQDLKETQYF.

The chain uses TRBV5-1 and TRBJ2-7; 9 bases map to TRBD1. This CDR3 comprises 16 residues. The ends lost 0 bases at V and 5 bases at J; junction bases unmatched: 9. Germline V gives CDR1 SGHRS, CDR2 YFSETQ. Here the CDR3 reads CASSLVGTGMRNEQYF. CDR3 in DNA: TGCGCCAGCAGCTTGGTTGGGACAGGGATGCGAAACGAGCAGTACTTC.

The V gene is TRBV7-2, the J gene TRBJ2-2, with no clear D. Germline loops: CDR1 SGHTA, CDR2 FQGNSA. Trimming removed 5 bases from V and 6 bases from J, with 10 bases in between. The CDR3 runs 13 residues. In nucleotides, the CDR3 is TGTGCCAGCAGCCTTCGGTGGTCCGGGGAGCTGTTTTTT. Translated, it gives CASSLRWSGELFF.

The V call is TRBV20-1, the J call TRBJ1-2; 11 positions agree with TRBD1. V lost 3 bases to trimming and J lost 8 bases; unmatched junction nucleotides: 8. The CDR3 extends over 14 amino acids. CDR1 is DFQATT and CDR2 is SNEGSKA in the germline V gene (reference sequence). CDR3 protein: CSASPGQGARGYTF. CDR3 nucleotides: TGCAGTGCTAGTCCTGGACAGGGGGCGCGGGGCTACACCTTC.

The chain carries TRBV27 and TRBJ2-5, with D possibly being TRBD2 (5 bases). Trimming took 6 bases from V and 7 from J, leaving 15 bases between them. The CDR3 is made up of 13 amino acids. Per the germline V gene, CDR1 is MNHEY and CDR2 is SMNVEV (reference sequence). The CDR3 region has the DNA TGTGCCAGCAGCTTTCGCCGGGGTGGGACCCAGTACTTC. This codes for CASSFRRGGTQYF.

The CDR3 sequence: CASSWGPGPIDNEQFF. The CDR3, as DNA: TGTGCCAGCAGCTGGGGACCGGGACCGATCGACAATGAGCAGTTCTTC. The rearrangement links TRBV7-9 to TRBJ2-1, with D possibly being TRBD1 or TRBD2 (5 bases each). Germline CDR1 and CDR2: SEHNR and FQNEAQ (reference sequence). Trimming cost V 4 bases and J 5 bases, with 18 bases left between them. This CDR3 region has 16 residues.

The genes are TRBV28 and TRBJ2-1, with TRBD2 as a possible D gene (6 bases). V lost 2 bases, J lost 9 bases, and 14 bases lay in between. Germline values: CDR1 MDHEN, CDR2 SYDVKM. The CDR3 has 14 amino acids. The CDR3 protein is CASSLRGYAFEQFF. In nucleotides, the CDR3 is TGTGCCAGCAGTTTACGGGGGTACGCATTTGAGCAGTTCTTC. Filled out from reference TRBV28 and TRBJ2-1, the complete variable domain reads DVKVTQSSRYLVKRTGEKVFLECVQDMDHENMFWYRQDPGLGLRLIYFSYDVKMKEKGDIPEGYSVSREKKERFSLILESASTNQTSMYLCASSLRGYAFEQFFGPGTRLTVL.

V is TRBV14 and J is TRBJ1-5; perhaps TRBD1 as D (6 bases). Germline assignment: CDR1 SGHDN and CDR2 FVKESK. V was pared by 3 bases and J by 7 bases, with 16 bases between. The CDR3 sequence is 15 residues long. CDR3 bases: TGTGCCAGCAGCCAGGGGGGGCAGGGCAGCCAGCCCCAGCATTTT. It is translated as CASSQGGQGSQPQHF.

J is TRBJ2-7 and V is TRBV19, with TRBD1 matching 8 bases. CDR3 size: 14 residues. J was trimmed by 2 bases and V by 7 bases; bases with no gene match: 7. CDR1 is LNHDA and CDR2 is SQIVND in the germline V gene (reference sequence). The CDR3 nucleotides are TGTGCCAGTACAGGGGGCCGCGGTCCCTACGAGCAGTACTTC. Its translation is CASTGGRGPYEQYF.

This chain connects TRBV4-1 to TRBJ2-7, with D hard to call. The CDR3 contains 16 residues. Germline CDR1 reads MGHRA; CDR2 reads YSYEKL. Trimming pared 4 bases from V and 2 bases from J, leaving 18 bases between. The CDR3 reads CASSLLLKTQTYEQYF. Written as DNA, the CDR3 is TGCGCCAGCAGCCTTCTACTCAAAACACAAACCTACGAGCAGTACTTC.

The CDR3 spells CASSPGGGRNTEAFF. In DNA form, the CDR3 reads TGCGCCAGCAGCCCCGGAGGGGGGAGGAACACTGAAGCTTTCTTT. The chain links TRBV5-1 to TRBJ1-1; TRBD1 is a possible D gene (6 bases). The CDR3 consists of 15 residues. The V and J ends lost 4 bases and 1 base respectively, with 14 bases between them. CDR1 is SGHRS and CDR2 is YFSETQ in the germline V gene.

The CDR3 reads CASSLWSTGDNEKLFF. The CDR3 DNA follows: TGTGCCAGCAGTTTATGGTCGACGGGGGATAATGAAAAACTGTTTTTT. V and J are TRBV27 and TRBJ1-4, with TRBD1 as a possible D gene (5 bases). With 1 base removed from V and 4 bases from J, the gap between germline ends came to 13 bases. This CDR3 has 16 residues. Per germline, CDR1 MNHEY and CDR2 SMNVEV (reference sequence). Together with reference TRBV27 and TRBJ1-4, the CDR3 gives the full variable domain: EAQVTQNPRYLITVTGKKLTVTCSQNMNHEYMSWYRQDPGLGLRQIYYSMNVEVTDKGDVPEGYKVSRKEKRNFPLILESPSPNQTSLYFCASSLWSTGDNEKLFFGSGTQLSVL.

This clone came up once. The CDR3 DNA is TGTGCCAGCAGCTTGGGCCAAGGGGCTATCTCCTACGAGCAGTACTTC. Its protein is CASSLGQGAISYEQYF. The chain combines TRBV5-4 with TRBJ2-7; D possibly corresponds to TRBD1 (5 bases). CDR1 and CDR2 (germline): SGHNT, YYREEE (reference sequence). This CDR3 region has 16 residues. Trimming pared 0 bases from V and 0 bases from J, leaving 13 bases between.

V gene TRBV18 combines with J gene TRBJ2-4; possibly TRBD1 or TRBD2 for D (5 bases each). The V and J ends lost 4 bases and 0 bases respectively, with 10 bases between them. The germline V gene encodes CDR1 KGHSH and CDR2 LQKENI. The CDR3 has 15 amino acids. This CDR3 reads CASSQGTVAKNIQYF. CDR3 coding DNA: TGTGCCAGCTCACAGGGGACCGTAGCCAAAAACATTCAGTACTTC.

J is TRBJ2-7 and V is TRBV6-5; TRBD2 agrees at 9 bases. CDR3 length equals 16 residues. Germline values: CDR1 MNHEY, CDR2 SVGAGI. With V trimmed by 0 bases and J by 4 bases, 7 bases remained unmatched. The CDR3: CASSYSTAGGPYEQYF. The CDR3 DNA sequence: TGTGCCAGCAGTTACTCGACAGCGGGAGGTCCATACGAGCAGTACTTC.

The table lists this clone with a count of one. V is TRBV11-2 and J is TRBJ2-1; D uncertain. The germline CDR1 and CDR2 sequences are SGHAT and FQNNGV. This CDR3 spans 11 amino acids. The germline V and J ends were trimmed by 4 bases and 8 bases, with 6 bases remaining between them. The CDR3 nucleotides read TGTGCCAGCAGCTCCGTGTATGAGCAGTTCTTC. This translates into CASSSVYEQFF.

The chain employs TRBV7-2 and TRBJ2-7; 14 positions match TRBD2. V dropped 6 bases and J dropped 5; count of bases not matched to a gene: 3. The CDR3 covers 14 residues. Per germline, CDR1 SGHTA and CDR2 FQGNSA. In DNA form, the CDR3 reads TGTGCCAGCAGTCGACTAGCGGGAGGGCACGAGCAGTACTTC. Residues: CASSRLAGGHEQYF.

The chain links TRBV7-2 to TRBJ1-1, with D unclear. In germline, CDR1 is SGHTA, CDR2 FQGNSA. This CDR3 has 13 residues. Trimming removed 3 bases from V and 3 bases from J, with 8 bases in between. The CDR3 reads CASSFQAYTEAFF. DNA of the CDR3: TGTGCCAGCAGCTTCCAGGCCTACACTGAAGCTTTCTTT.

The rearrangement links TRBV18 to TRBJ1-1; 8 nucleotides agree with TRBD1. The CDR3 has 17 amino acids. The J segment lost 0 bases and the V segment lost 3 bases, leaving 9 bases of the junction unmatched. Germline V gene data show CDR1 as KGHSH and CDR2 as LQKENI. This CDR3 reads CASSPVQGAAVNTEAFF. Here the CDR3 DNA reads TGTGCCAGCTCACCCGTCCAGGGGGCTGCGGTGAACACTGAAGCTTTCTTT.

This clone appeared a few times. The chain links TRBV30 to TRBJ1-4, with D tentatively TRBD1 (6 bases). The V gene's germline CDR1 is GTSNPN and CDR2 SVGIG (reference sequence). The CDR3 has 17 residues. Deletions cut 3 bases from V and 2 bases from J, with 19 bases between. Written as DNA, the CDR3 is TGTGCCTGGAGAAGACCAGGGGCCTGGGGTACTAATGAAAAACTGTTTTTT. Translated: CAWRRPGAWGTNEKLFF.

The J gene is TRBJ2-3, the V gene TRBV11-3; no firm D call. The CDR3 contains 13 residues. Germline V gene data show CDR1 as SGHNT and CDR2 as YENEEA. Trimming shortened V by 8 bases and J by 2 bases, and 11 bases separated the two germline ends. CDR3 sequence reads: CASGFRITDTQYF. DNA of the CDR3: TGTGCCAGCGGATTCAGGATCACAGATACGCAGTATTTT.